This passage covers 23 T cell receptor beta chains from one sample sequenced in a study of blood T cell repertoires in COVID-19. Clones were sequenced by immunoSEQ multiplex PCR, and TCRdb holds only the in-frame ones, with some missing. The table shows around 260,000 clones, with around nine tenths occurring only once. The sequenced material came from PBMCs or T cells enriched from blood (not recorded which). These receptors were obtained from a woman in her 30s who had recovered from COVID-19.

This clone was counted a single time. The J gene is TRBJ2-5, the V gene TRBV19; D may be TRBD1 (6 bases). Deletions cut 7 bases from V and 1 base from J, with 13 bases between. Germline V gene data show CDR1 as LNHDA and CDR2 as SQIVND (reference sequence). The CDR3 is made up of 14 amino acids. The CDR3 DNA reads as TGTGCCAGTAACCTTGACAGGAGCCAAGAGACCCAGTACTTC. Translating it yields CASNLDRSQETQYF.

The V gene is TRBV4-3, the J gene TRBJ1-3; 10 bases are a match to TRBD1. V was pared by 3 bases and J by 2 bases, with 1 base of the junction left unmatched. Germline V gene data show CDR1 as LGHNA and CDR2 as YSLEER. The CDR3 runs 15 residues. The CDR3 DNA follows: TGCGCCAGCAGCCATGGACAGGGGGCTGGAAACACCATATATTTT. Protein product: CASSHGQGAGNTIYF.

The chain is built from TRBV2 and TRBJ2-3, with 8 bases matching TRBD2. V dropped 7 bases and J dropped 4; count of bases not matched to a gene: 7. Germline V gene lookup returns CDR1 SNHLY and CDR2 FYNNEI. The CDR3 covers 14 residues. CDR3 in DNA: TGTGCCAGCATCTCAGCGGGAGATCCAGATACGCAGTATTTT. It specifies CASISAGDPDTQYF.

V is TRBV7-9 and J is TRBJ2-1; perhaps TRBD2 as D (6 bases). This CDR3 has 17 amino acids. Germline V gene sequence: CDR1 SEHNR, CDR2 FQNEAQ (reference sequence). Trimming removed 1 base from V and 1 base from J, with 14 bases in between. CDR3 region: CASSLEGTGGSYNEQFF. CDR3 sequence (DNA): TGTGCCAGCAGCTTAGAAGGTACCGGGGGATCCTACAATGAGCAGTTCTTC.

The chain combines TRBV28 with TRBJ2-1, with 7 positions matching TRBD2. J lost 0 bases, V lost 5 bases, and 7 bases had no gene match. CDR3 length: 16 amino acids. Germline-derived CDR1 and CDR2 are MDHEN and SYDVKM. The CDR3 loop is CASSGAERGSYNEQFF. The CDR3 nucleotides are TGTGCCAGCAGTGGGGCGGAGCGGGGCTCCTACAATGAGCAGTTCTTC. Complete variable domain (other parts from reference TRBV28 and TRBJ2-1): DVKVTQSSRYLVKRTGEKVFLECVQDMDHENMFWYRQDPGLGLRLIYFSYDVKMKEKGDIPEGYSVSREKKERFSLILESASTNQTSMYLCASSGAERGSYNEQFFGPGTRLTVL.

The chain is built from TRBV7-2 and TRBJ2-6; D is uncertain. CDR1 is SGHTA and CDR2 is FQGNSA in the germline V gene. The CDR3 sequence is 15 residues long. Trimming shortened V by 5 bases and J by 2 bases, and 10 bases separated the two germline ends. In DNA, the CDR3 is TGTGCCAGCAGCACACATCTGCCTGGGGCCAACGTCCTGACTTTC. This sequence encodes CASSTHLPGANVLTF. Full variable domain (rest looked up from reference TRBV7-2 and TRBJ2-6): GAGVSQSPSNKVTEKGKDVELRCDPISGHTALYWYRQSLGQGLEFLIYFQGNSAPDKSGLPSDRFSAERTGGSVSTLTIQRTQQEDSAVYLCASSTHLPGANVLTFGAGSRLTVL.

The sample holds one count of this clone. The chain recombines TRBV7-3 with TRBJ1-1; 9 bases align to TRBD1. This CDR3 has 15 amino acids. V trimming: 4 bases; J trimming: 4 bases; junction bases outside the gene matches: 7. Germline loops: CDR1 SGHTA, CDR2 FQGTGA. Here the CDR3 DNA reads TGTGCCAGCAGCTGCCGGGACAGGGATAGCACTGAAGCTTTCTTT. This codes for CASSCRDRDSTEAFF.

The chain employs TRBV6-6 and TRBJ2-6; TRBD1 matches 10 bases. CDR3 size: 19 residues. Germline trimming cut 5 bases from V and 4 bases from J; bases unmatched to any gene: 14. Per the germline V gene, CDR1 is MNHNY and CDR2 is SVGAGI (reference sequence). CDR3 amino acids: CASSLQRGTGVLGANVLTF. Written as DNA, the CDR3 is TGTGCCAGCAGTCTCCAGCGGGGGACAGGGGTTCTCGGGGCCAACGTCCTGACTTTC.

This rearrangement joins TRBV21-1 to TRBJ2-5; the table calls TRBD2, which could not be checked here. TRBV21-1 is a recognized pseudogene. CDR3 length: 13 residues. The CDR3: CASQTLRCETQYF. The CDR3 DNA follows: TGTGCCAGCCAAACCTTGAGGTGCGAGACCCAGTACTTC.

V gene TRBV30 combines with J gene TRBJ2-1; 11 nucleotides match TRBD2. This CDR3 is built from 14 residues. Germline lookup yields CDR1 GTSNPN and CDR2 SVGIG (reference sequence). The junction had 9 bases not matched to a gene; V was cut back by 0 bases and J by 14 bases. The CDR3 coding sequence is TGTGCCTGGAGTGTACACTCGACTAGCGGGACGGAGTTCTTC. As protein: CAWSVHSTSGTEFF.

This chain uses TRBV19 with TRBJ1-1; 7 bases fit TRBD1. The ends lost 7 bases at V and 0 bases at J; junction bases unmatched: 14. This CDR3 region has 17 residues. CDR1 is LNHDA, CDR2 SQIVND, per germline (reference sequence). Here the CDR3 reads CASTKTGAGGMNTEAFF. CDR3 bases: TGTGCCAGTACCAAAACGGGGGCAGGGGGGATGAACACTGAAGCTTTCTTT.

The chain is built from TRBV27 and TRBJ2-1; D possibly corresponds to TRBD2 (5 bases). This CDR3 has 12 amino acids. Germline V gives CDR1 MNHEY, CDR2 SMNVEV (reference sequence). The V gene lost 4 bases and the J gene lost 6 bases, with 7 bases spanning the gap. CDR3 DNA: TGTGCCAGCAGTTATGGACTCAATGAGCAGTTCTTC. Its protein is CASSYGLNEQFF.

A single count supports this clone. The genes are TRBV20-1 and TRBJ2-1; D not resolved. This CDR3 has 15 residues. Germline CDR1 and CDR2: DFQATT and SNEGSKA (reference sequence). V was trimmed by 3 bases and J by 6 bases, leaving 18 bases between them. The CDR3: CSASEADLRGNEQFF. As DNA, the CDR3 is TGCAGTGCTAGTGAGGCTGACCTCCGCGGCAATGAGCAGTTCTTC.

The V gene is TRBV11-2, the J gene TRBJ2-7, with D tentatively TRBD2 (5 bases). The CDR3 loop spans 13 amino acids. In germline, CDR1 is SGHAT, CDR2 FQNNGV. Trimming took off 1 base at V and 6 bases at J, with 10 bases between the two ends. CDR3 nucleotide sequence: TGTGCCAGCAGCTTAGGGTTACTAGTCGAGCAGTACTTC. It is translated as CASSLGLLVEQYF. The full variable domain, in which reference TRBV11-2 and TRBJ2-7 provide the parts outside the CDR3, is EAGVAQSPRYKIIEKRQSVAFWCNPISGHATLYWYQQILGQGPKLLIQFQNNGVVDDSQLPKDRFSAERLKGVDSTLKIQPAKLEDSAVYLCASSLGLLVEQYFGPGTRLTVT.

The CDR3 nucleotides read TGCGCCAGCTCCGCCGCGGGTCCGGGCACAACTAATGAAAAACTGTTTTTT. Translating gives CASSAAGPGTTNEKLFF. The chain combines TRBV4-3 with TRBJ1-4; D is unclear. Germline assignment: CDR1 LGHNA and CDR2 YSLEER. The V gene lost 8 bases and the J gene lost 0 bases, with 19 bases spanning the gap. The CDR3 runs 17 residues.

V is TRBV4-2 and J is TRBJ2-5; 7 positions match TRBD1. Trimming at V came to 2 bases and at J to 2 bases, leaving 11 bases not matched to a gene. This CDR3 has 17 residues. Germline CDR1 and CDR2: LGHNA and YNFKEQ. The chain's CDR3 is CASSQLGGPGAQETQYF. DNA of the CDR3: TGTGCCAGCAGCCAATTAGGGGGCCCAGGGGCTCAAGAGACCCAGTACTTC.

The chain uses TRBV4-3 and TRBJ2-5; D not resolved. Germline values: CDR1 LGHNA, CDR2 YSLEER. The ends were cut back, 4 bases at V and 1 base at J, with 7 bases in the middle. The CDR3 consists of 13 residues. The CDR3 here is CASSRLLQETQYF. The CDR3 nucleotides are TGCGCCAGCAGCCGCCTACTCCAAGAGACCCAGTACTTC.

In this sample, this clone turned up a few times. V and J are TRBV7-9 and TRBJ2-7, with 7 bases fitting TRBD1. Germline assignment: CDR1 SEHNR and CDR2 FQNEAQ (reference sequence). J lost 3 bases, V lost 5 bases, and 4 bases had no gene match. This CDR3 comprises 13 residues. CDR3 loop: CASSPTGNYEQYF. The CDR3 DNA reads TGTGCCAGCAGCCCGACAGGGAACTACGAGCAGTACTTC.

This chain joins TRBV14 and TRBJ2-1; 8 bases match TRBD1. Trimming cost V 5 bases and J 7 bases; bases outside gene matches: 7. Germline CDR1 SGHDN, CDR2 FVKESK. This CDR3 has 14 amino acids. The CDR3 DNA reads TGTGCCAGCAGCGATAGACAGGGGAGTAATGAGCAGTTCTTC. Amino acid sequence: CASSDRQGSNEQFF.

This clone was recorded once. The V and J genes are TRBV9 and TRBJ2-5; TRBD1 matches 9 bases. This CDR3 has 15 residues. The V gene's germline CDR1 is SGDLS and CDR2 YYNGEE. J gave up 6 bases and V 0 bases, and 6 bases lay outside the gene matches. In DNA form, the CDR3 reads TGTGCCAGCAGCGTAGGAGACAGGGGGGGACAGACCCAGTACTTC. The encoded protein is CASSVGDRGGQTQYF.

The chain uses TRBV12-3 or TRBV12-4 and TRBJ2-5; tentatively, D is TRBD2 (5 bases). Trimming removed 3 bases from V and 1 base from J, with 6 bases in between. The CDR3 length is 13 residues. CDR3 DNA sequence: TGTGCCAGCAGTTTGCTAGCCCAAGAGACCCAGTACTTC. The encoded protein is CASSLLAQETQYF.

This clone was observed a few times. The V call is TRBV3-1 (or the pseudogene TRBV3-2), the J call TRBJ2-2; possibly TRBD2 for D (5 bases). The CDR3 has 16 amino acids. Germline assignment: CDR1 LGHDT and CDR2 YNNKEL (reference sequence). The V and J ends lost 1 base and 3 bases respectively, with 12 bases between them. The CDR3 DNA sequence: TGTGCCAGCAGCCAAGGTCCGGGATCGGACACCGGGGAGCTGTTTTTT. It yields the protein CASSQGPGSDTGELFF.

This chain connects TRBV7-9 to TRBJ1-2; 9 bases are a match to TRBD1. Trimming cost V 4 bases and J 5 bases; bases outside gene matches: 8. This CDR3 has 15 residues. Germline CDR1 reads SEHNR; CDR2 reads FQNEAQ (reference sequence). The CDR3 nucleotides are TGTGCCAGCAGCTCGGACAGGGGCGCGTCATATGGCTACACCTTC. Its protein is CASSSDRGASYGYTF.